This is a list of T cell receptor beta chains from one sample in a study of tumor-infiltrating lymphocytes in localized non-small cell lung cancer. Here immunoSEQ multiplex PCR was the method, and the copy in TCRdb shows in-frame clones only, minus some. Altogether some 21,000 clones are present, 80% being singletons, with the ten largest covering about 3.6%. The sample comprised lung tumor tissue. The receptor set was obtained from a human donor with non-small cell lung cancer. CDR3s include the opening cysteine and the closing phenylalanine or tryptophan.

v_gene	j_gene	CDR3aa
TRBV15	TRBJ2-5	CATSRTDRTQETQYF
TRBV27	TRBJ2-5	CASSSAGVRETQYF
TRBV5-1	TRBJ2-2	CASSLVRHSNTGELFF
TRBV7-2	TRBJ2-7	CASSLQGVYEQYF
TRBV5-8	TRBJ1-4	CASSLVDRAEEKLFF
TRBV29-1	TRBJ2-4	CSVEDSRAKNIQYF
TRBV5-1	TRBJ2-5	CASSLDGRAGETQYF
TRBV11-2	TRBJ2-7	CASSLDWLAGLAYEQYF
TRBV7-9	TRBJ2-7	CASSSLGGTPVYEQYF
TRBV28	TRBJ1-5	CASSFTSQPQHF
TRBV21-1	TRBJ2-7	CASSPIGLAGGESSYEQYF
TRBV30	TRBJ2-7	CAWSPPWQTYEQYF
TRBV30	TRBJ2-1	CAWSQTGTEQFF
TRBV18	TRBJ2-5	CASSPRDRSQETQYF
TRBV19	TRBJ2-1	CASSRGLSYNEQFF
TRBV7-6	TRBJ2-3	CASSPGWDTQYF
TRBV19	TRBJ2-1	CASASLRARGFEQFF
TRBV6-1	TRBJ2-7	CASSDWGWEQYF